The 22 T cell receptor beta chains below were found in one sample sequenced in a study of blood T cell repertoires in COVID-19. The table came from immunoSEQ multiplex PCR; TCRdb's copy has only in-frame clones and leaves some out. The repertoire holds approximately 220,000 clones, with around 80% as singletons. Sequenced sample: peripheral blood. Receptors originate from a man in his forties with acute or convalescent COVID-19.

The chain links TRBV6-5 to TRBJ1-1; perhaps TRBD1 as D (5 bases). The V and J ends lost 2 bases and 8 bases respectively, with 12 bases between them. The CDR3 runs to 13 residues. Germline V gene sequence: CDR1 MNHEY, CDR2 SVGAGI. CDR3 region: CASSYRSGAEAFF. In nucleotides, the CDR3 is TGTGCCAGCAGTTACCGATCTGGGGCGGAAGCTTTCTTT.

The gene calls are TRBV5-1 and TRBJ2-2; D remains ambiguous. V was cut by 1 base and J by 2 bases, with 6 bases left in between. CDR1 is SGHRS, CDR2 YFSETQ, per germline. The CDR3 sequence is 14 residues long. The CDR3 nucleotides read TGCGCCAGCAGCTTGCGGGTCAACACCGGGGAGCTGTTTTTT. This translates into CASSLRVNTGELFF.

This chain links TRBV7-9 with TRBJ2-7; unclear D gene. Trimming cost V 4 bases and J 0 bases, with 13 bases left between them. CDR3 length: 15 amino acids. Per germline, CDR1 SEHNR and CDR2 FQNEAQ (reference sequence). DNA of the CDR3: TGTGCCAGCAGCTCCGACGGAAGGAGCTCCTACGAGCAGTACTTC. This gives the protein CASSSDGRSSYEQYF.

This chain links TRBV5-1 with TRBJ1-1, with TRBD1 identical over 8 bases. CDR3 length: 15 amino acids. Trimming cost V 0 bases and J 0 bases; bases outside gene matches: 1. The germline CDR1 and CDR2 sequences are SGHRS and YFSETQ. The CDR3 protein is CASSLGTGLNTEAFF. The CDR3 region has the DNA TGCGCCAGCAGCTTGGGGACAGGGCTGAACACTGAAGCTTTCTTT.

The rearrangement links TRBV27 to TRBJ2-1, with 9 bases fitting TRBD2. The V gene's germline CDR1 is MNHEY and CDR2 SMNVEV (reference sequence). The CDR3 totals 13 residues. The junction had 6 bases not matched to a gene; V was cut back by 6 bases and J by 9 bases. CDR3 in DNA: TGTGCCAGCAGGGGGACTAGCCTTCTTGAGCAGTTCTTC. Translation gives CASRGTSLLEQFF.

V is TRBV12-3 or TRBV12-4 and J is TRBJ2-2; D call uncertain. Trimming took 2 bases from V and 7 from J, leaving 5 bases between them. CDR3 length: 12 amino acids. Here the CDR3 reads CASSLYVGELFF. The CDR3 region has the DNA TGTGCCAGCAGTTTATATGTCGGGGAGCTGTTTTTT.

The CDR3 DNA reads as TGTGCCAGCAGTTTTGTCCCGGGACTAGCGGGGCAGTACGAGCAGTACTTC. Amino acids: CASSFVPGLAGQYEQYF. This rearrangement joins TRBV6-2 or TRBV6-3 to TRBJ2-7; 13 nucleotides line up with TRBD2. The CDR3 is 17 residues long. The V gene end was trimmed by 4 bases and the J gene end by 4 bases; junction bases not matched to a gene: 10. Germline values: CDR1 MNHEY, CDR2 SVGEGT.

The chain employs TRBV7-7 and TRBJ2-1, with 11 bases identical to TRBD2. The CDR3 is made up of 15 amino acids. V shed 6 bases, J shed 2 bases, and the junction held 3 bases outside the gene matches. Germline loops: CDR1 SSHAT, CDR2 FNYEAQ (reference sequence). This CDR3 reads CASSLLAGAYNEQFF. The CDR3 nucleotides read TGTGCCAGCAGTTTACTAGCGGGGGCCTACAATGAGCAGTTCTTC.

This chain joins TRBV19 and TRBJ1-2; TRBD1 matches 9 bases. The germline V gene has CDR1 LNHDA and CDR2 SQIVND (reference sequence). This CDR3 is built from 14 residues. Losses at the gene ends were 5 bases for V and 6 bases for J; bases not matched to a gene: 7. The CDR3 sequence: CASSPGTGTNGYTF. The CDR3 DNA reads TGTGCCAGTAGTCCCGGGACAGGGACTAATGGCTACACCTTC.

The chain is built from TRBV20-1 and TRBJ1-2; D may be TRBD1 (6 bases). Per germline, CDR1 DFQATT and CDR2 SNEGSKA (reference sequence). The ends were cut back, 3 bases at V and 3 bases at J, with 8 bases in the middle. This CDR3 contains 12 residues. The CDR3 region has the DNA TGCAGTGCTAGTAAGGGGGACTATGGCTACACCTTC. This translates into CSASKGDYGYTF.

The V and J genes are TRBV19 and TRBJ2-3; 8 bases agree with TRBD2. Trimming cost V 8 bases and J 2 bases; bases outside gene matches: 21. CDR1 and CDR2 from the germline V gene are LNHDA and SQIVND (reference sequence). The CDR3 has 19 amino acids. The CDR3 region is CASRSPGSGSGAFTDTQYF. The CDR3 bases are TGTGCCAGTCGCTCCCCGGGGAGCGGTAGCGGGGCTTTCACAGATACGCAGTATTTT.

The chain is built from TRBV7-9 and TRBJ1-1; the D is unclear. The V and J ends lost 3 bases and 3 bases respectively, with 8 bases between them. The CDR3 length is 13 residues. Germline lookup yields CDR1 SEHNR and CDR2 FQNEAQ (reference sequence). The CDR3 loop reads CASSLNGHTEAFF. The CDR3 DNA sequence: TGTGCCAGCAGCTTGAATGGGCACACTGAAGCTTTCTTT.

The chain is built from TRBV5-1 and TRBJ2-5; unclear D gene. The CDR3 consists of 12 residues. V was clipped by 2 bases and J by 5 bases, with 7 bases between them. Germline V gene sequence: CDR1 SGHRS, CDR2 YFSETQ. Written as DNA, the CDR3 is TGCGCCAGCAGCTTAGCCTTGGAGACCCAGTACTTC. It codes for CASSLALETQYF.

This chain joins TRBV6-1 and TRBJ1-2, with D possibly TRBD1 on 5 matching bases. Germline V gives CDR1 MNHNS, CDR2 SASEGT. The length of the CDR3 is 15 residues. The V gene lost 0 bases and the J gene lost 5 bases, with 13 bases spanning the gap. The CDR3 protein is CASSEARGGPYGYTF. In DNA, the CDR3 is TGTGCCAGCAGTGAAGCGCGGGGGGGTCCGTATGGCTACACCTTC.

This clone was found once. Distinct nucleotide sequences in the sample also encode this CDR3. The rearrangement joins TRBV5-1 to TRBJ1-2; 10 nucleotides align to TRBD1. J was trimmed by 3 bases and V by 4 bases; bases with no gene match: 3. Germline CDR1 SGHRS, CDR2 YFSETQ. This CDR3 contains 14 residues. As DNA, the CDR3 is TGCGCCAGCAGCGCGGGACAGGGGTACTATGGCTACACCTTC. Amino acids: CASSAGQGYYGYTF.

This chain connects TRBV19 to TRBJ2-7; the match to TRBD1 covers 9 bases. Germline trimming cut 0 bases from V and 4 bases from J; bases unmatched to any gene: 4. The CDR3 is 15 amino acids. Germline V lookup: CDR1 LNHDA, CDR2 SQIVND (reference sequence). The CDR3 reads CASSIEQGATYEQYF. The CDR3 region has the DNA TGTGCCAGTAGTATAGAACAGGGGGCAACTTACGAGCAGTACTTC.

In the case of this clone: This sample also contains other DNA sequences that code for the same CDR3. The chain has TRBV18 and TRBJ2-3; weak D call: TRBD1 (6 bases). Germline loops: CDR1 KGHSH, CDR2 LQKENI. V was clipped by 0 bases and J by 4 bases, with 8 bases between them. This CDR3 spans 14 amino acids. The CDR3 bases are TGTGCCAGCTCACCACCGGGGGCCCCAGATACGCAGTATTTT. As protein: CASSPPGAPDTQYF.

V gene TRBV27 combines with J gene TRBJ1-4, with D maybe TRBD1 (5 bases). V lost 5 bases, J lost 7 bases, and 14 bases lay in between. Germline V CDR1 and CDR2: MNHEY, SMNVEV (reference sequence). The CDR3 has 14 residues. The CDR3: CASSLLGRGEKLFF. CDR3 DNA sequence: TGTGCCAGCAGTCTCCTTGGGAGGGGTGAAAAACTGTTTTTT.

Comments on this clone: The same CDR3 is also encoded by other DNA sequences in this sample. The chain couples TRBV15 to TRBJ2-3, with D tentatively TRBD2 (5 bases). Germline CDR1 reads LNHNV; CDR2 reads YYDKDF (reference sequence). The CDR3 totals 15 residues. V lost 1 base, J lost 0 bases, and 8 bases lay in between. DNA for the CDR3: TGTGCCACCAGCAGAGGAGGCGGGAGCACAGATACGCAGTATTTT. It translates to CATSRGGGSTDTQYF.

V gene TRBV14 combines with J gene TRBJ2-4; D may be TRBD2 (5 bases). The CDR3 contains 13 residues. V was pared by 2 bases and J by 13 bases, with 15 bases between. Germline V gene sequence: CDR1 SGHDN, CDR2 FVKESK. The CDR3 nucleotides are TGTGCCAGCAGCCAATCTCCGCGGACGGGGCAGTACTTC. It translates to CASSQSPRTGQYF. Together with reference TRBV14 and TRBJ2-4, the CDR3 gives the full variable domain: EAGVTQFPSHSVIEKGQTVTLRCDPISGHDNLYWYRRVMGKEIKFLLHFVKESKQDESGMPNNRFLAERTGGTYSTLKVQPAELEDSGVYFCASSQSPRTGQYFGAGTRLSVL.

This clone is a singleton in its sample. V and J are TRBV6-1 and TRBJ1-2, with D hard to call. The CDR3 covers 12 residues. Per germline, CDR1 MNHNS and CDR2 SASEGT. Between the trimmed V and J ends, which lost 6 bases and 8 bases, there was a span of 13 bases. Written as DNA, the CDR3 is TGTGCCAGCAGGTTTTTCCTAAACGGCTACACCTTC. Amino acid sequence: CASRFFLNGYTF.

The V gene is TRBV11-2, the J gene TRBJ2-3; TRBD2 matches at 14 bases. V trimming: 3 bases; J trimming: 0 bases; junction bases outside the gene matches: 2. The germline CDR1 and CDR2 sequences are SGHAT and FQNNGV. This CDR3 is built from 17 residues. CDR3: CASSLGTSGSSTDTQYF. CDR3 nucleotides: TGTGCCAGCAGCTTGGGGACTAGCGGGAGCAGCACAGATACGCAGTATTTT.